This T cell receptor beta chain was identified in a study of cytomegalovirus exposure and HLA in healthy donors. Study-wide points: The study found most TCR sequences rare, yet found some public TCRs in many donors.

Turning to this clone: The antigen is undetermined.

Germline V gene sequence: CDR1 MNHNS, CDR2 SASEGT. The CDR3 is 15 residues long. J lost 3 bases, V lost 6 bases, and 7 bases had no gene match. TCRdb's table, derived via immunoSEQ multiplex PCR, lists solely in-frame clones and lacks some. This sample has approximately 200,000 clones, with roughly 88% found just once. The sequence was obtained from a woman in her 30s in good health and CMV-seropositive. Material: PBMCs. The chain recombines TRBV6-1 with TRBJ2-2; 7 positions match TRBD1. The CDR3 DNA sequence: TGTGCCAGCAGGAGTGGACAGGCCGACACCGGGGAGCTGTTTTTT. Protein: CASRSGQADTGELFF.